The T cell receptor (beta chain) under discussion was sequenced for a study of T cells after yellow fever vaccination. One entry per CDR3 protein results from TCRdb running MiXCR on the 5' RACE reads. Here the sample spans a few hundred thousand distinct CDR3 sequences, around 20% being singletons. CDR1 is SGHRS, CDR2 YFSETQ, per germline. The CDR3 sequence is 16 residues long. J lost 3 bases, V lost 0 bases, and 5 bases had no gene match. The receptor was isolated from a man between 18 and 29 years old who received the YFV17D yellow fever vaccine. The source material was PBMCs, sampled before the yellow fever booster vaccination. The genes are TRBV5-1 and TRBJ2-3; TRBD2 matches 9 bases. The DNA for the CDR3 is TGCGCCAGCAGCTTGGAGAGCGGGGGGCTGACAGATACGCAGTATTTT. Its translation: CASSLESGGLTDTQYF.